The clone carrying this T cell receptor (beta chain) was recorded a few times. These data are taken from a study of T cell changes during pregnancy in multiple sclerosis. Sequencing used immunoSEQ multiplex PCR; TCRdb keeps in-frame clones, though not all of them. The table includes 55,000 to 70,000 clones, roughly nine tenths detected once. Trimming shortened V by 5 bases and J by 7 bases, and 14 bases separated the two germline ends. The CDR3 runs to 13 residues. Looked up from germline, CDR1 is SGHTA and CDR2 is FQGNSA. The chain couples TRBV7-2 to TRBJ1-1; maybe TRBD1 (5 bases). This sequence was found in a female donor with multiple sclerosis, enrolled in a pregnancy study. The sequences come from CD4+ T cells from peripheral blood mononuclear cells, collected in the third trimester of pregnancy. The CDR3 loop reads CASSPGQLLEAFF. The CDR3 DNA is TGTGCCAGCAGCCCTGGACAACTCCTTGAAGCTTTCTTT.